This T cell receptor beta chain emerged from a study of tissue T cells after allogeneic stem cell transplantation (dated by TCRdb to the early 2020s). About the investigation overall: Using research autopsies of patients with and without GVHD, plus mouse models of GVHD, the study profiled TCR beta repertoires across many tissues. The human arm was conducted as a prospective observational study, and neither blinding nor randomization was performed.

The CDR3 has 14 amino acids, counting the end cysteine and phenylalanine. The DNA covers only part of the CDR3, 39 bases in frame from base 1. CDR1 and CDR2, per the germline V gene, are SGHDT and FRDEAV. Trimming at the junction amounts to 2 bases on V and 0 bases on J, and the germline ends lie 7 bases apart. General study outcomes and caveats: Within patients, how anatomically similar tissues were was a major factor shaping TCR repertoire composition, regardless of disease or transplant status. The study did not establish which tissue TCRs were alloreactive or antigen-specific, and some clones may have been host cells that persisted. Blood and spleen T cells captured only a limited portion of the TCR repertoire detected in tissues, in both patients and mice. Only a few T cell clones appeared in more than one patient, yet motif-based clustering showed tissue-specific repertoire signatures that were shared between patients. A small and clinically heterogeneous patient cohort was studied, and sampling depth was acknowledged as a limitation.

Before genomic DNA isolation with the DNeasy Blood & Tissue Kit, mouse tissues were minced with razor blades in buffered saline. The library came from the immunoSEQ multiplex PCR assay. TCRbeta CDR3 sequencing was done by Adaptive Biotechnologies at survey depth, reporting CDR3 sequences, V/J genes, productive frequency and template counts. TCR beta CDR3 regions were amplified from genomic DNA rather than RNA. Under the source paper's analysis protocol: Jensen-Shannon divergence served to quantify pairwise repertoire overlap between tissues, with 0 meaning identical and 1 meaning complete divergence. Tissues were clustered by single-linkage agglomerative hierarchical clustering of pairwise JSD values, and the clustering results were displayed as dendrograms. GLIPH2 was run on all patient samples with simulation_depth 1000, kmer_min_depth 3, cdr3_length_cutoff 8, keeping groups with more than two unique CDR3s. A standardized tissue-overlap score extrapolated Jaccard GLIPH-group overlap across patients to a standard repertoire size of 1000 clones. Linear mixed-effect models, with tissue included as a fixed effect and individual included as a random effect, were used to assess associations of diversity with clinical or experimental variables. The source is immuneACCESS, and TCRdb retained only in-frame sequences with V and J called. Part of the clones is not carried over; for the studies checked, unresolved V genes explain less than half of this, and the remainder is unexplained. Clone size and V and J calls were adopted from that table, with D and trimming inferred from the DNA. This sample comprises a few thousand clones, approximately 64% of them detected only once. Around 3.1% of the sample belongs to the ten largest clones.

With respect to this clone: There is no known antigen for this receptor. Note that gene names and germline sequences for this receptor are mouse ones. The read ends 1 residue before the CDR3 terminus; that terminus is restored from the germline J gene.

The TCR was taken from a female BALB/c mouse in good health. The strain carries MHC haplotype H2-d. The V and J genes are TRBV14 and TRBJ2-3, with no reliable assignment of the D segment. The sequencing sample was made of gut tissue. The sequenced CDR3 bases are TGTGCCAGCAGTTTTTGGGAAAGTGCAGAAACGCTGTAT. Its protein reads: CASSFWESAETLY. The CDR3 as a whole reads CASSFWESAETLYF.